A selection of T cell receptor beta chains follows, all from one sample in a study of T cell responses to AZD1222 COVID-19 vaccine. Profiling relied on immunoSEQ multiplex PCR, and the TCRdb table lists in-frame clones only, not all of them. This table holds 75,000 to 90,000 clones, 80% to 90% found once. The sample in question was peripheral blood, obtained 28 days after the second AZD1222 dose. These receptors came from an adult who received the AZD1222 COVID-19 vaccine. CDR3s include the opening cysteine and the closing phenylalanine or tryptophan. Each record gives: V gene, D gene, clone size, J gene, CDR3 DNA, CDR3 protein. The D gene is left open where the match is weak. Rows may omit the clone size; those that give it use once, few, many or a size class.

V: TRBV11-3
D: -
size: -
J: TRBJ2-7
DNA: TGTGCCAGCAGCTTAGGTGGGGAAACCCCCTACGAGCAGTACTTC
CDR3: CASSLGGETPYEQYF

V: TRBV5-8
D: -
size: -
J: TRBJ1-1
DNA: TGTGCCAGCAGCTTGGCTAGGGGTCTGAACACTGAAGCTTTCTTT
CDR3: CASSLARGLNTEAFF

V: TRBV9
D: TRBD1
size: -
J: TRBJ1-4
DNA: TGTGCCAGCAGCCTTACAGGGGATGCAACTAATGAAAAACTGTTTTTT
CDR3: CASSLTGDATNEKLFF

V: TRBV21-1
D: -
size: -
J: TRBJ2-5
DNA: TGTGCCAGCAGCATACGGAGGGATCCGAGAGAGACCCAGTACTTC
CDR3: CASSIRRDPRETQYF

V: TRBV11-1
D: -
size: -
J: TRBJ1-1
DNA: TGTGCCAGCAGCCCACAGGGCCTCACTGAAGCTTTCTTT
CDR3: CASSPQGLTEAFF

V: TRBV11-3
D: TRBD1
size: -
J: TRBJ2-5
DNA: TGTGCCAGCAGCACGGGACAGGGAGAGACCCAGTACTTC
CDR3: CASSTGQGETQYF

V: TRBV7-9
D: TRBD2
size: -
J: TRBJ2-7
DNA: TGTGCCAGCAGCCACCGGACTAGCGGGAGCTCCTACGAGCAGTACTTC
CDR3: CASSHRTSGSSYEQYF

V: TRBV27
D: -
size: -
J: TRBJ1-5
DNA: TGTGCCAGCAGTTCCCCGGGAGGGGCGAAGAATCAGCCCCAGCATTTT
CDR3: CASSSPGGAKNQPQHF

V: TRBV27
D: -
size: -
J: TRBJ1-3
DNA: TGTGCCAGCTCGGGCTCTGGAAACACCATATATTTT
CDR3: CASSGSGNTIYF

V: TRBV19
D: -
size: -
J: TRBJ1-4
DNA: TGTGCCACCAGAGGGGGGCAGGGCCCACTGTTTTTT
CDR3: CATRGGQGPLFF

V: TRBV12-3/TRBV12-4
D: -
size: -
J: TRBJ2-1
DNA: TGTGCCAGCAGCCTGCTATTGAAGGCTGAGCAGTTCTTC
CDR3: CASSLLLKAEQFF

V: TRBV6-5
D: -
size: -
J: TRBJ2-3
DNA: TGTGCCAGCAGTTACTCGTCCAATAGTGGGGATACGCAGTATTTT
CDR3: CASSYSSNSGDTQYF

V: TRBV3-1/TRBV3-2
D: -
size: once
J: TRBJ2-7
DNA: TGTGCCAGCAGCCAAGTAGAGGCAGACTCCTACGAGCAGTACTTC
CDR3: CASSQVEADSYEQYF

V: TRBV27
D: -
size: few
J: TRBJ1-1
DNA: TGTGCCAGCATCGACTGGGGTCGACAAGGGATGAACACTGAAGCTTTCTTT
CDR3: CASIDWGRQGMNTEAFF

V: TRBV12-2
D: -
size: -
J: TRBJ1-5
DNA: TGTGCAAGTCGCTTACCCGATAATGTCGACGGTGATCAGCCCCAGCATTTT
CDR3: CASRLPDNVDGDQPQHF